The 28 T cell receptor beta chains below come from one sample, sequenced in a study of blood T cell repertoires in COVID-19. TCRdb's copy holds only in-frame clones and misses some; the assay was immunoSEQ multiplex PCR. The sample has approximately 260,000 clones, 75% to 90% seen once. Specimen: PBMCs or T cells enriched from blood (not recorded which). These receptors were obtained from a woman in her twenties or thirties with acute COVID-19.

The V call is TRBV5-1, the J call TRBJ2-7, with D perhaps matching TRBD1 (6 bases). The V and J ends lost 2 bases and 1 base respectively, with 16 bases between them. The CDR3 is 16 residues long. Germline V gene lookup returns CDR1 SGHRS and CDR2 YFSETQ. Here the CDR3 reads CASSLVAGALSYEQYF. CDR3 in DNA: TGCGCCAGCAGCTTAGTGGCAGGGGCTCTTTCCTACGAGCAGTACTTC.

V and J are TRBV3-1 (or the pseudogene TRBV3-2) and TRBJ2-3; TRBD2 matches at 10 bases. This CDR3 has 18 amino acids. After removal of 3 bases from V and 1 base from J, the junction contained 10 bases not matched to a gene. Germline CDR1 LGHDT, CDR2 YNNKEL (reference sequence). CDR3 DNA sequence: TGTGCCAGCAGCCAGCGAACCCCCGGGACTAGCGGCACAGATACGCAGTATTTT. This translates into CASSQRTPGTSGTDTQYF.

As regards this clone: Germline and junction disagree at one end, which may indicate a read error. The V gene is TRBV7-7, the J gene TRBJ2-5; TRBD1 is a possible D gene (5 bases). The CDR3 has 15 amino acids. Germline V gene sequence: CDR1 SSHAT, CDR2 FNYEAQ (reference sequence). CDR3 sequence (DNA): TGTGCTAGCAGCCCCCGGTCAGGGTACCAAGAGACCCAGTACTTC. Protein product: CASSPRSGYQETQYF.

This rearrangement joins TRBV6-5 to TRBJ2-7; 12 nucleotides align to TRBD2. In germline, CDR1 is MNHEY, CDR2 SVGAGI. The V and J ends lost 6 bases and 1 base, in that order; junction bases with no gene match: 4. This CDR3 spans 15 amino acids. CDR3 amino acids: CASSQTSGSSYEQYF. CDR3 DNA: TGTGCCAGCAGCCAGACTAGCGGGAGTTCCTACGAGCAGTACTTC.

This clone was counted many times. This chain joins TRBV5-5 and TRBJ1-3, with 7 bases fitting TRBD1. The CDR3 sequence is 16 residues long. Losses at the gene ends were 1 base for V and 1 base for J; bases not matched to a gene: 5. The germline gives CDR1 SGHKS, CDR2 YYEKEE (reference sequence). This CDR3 is CASSLYGTASGNTIYF. In nucleotides, the CDR3 is TGTGCCAGCAGCTTGTACGGGACAGCATCTGGAAACACCATATATTTT.

This rearrangement joins TRBV5-1 to TRBJ1-5; tentatively, D is TRBD1 (6 bases). Germline CDR1 SGHRS, CDR2 YFSETQ. V lost 1 base to trimming and J lost 5 bases, with 13 bases between them. CDR3 length: 15 amino acids. The CDR3 is CASSLRGYVDQPQHF. The CDR3 DNA sequence: TGCGCCAGCAGCTTGAGGGGGTATGTTGATCAGCCCCAGCATTTT.

This chain joins TRBV6-1 and TRBJ2-3; 9 positions agree with TRBD2. Germline V gene sequence: CDR1 MNHNS, CDR2 SASEGT. The CDR3 extends over 18 amino acids. The trim removed 4 bases at V and 0 bases at J, leaving 11 bases unmatched. CDR3 sequence reads: CASSALAGMTSSTDTQYF. In DNA, the CDR3 is TGTGCCAGCAGTGCTCTAGCGGGGATGACCTCTAGCACAGATACGCAGTATTTT.

J is TRBJ1-5 and V is TRBV7-2; TRBD1 is a possible D gene (5 bases). The germline gives CDR1 SGHTA, CDR2 FQGNSA. This CDR3 has 15 amino acids. Trimming removed 6 bases from V and 4 bases from J, with 16 bases in between. The CDR3 spells CASSPGSGTNQPQHF. CDR3 coding DNA: TGTGCCAGCAGTCCGGGATCAGGGACTAATCAGCCCCAGCATTTT. Using reference TRBV7-2 and TRBJ1-5 for the parts outside the CDR3, the full variable domain is GAGVSQSPSNKVTEKGKDVELRCDPISGHTALYWYRQSLGQGLEFLIYFQGNSAPDKSGLPSDRFSAERTGGSVSTLTIQRTQQEDSAVYLCASSPGSGTNQPQHFGDGTRLSIL.

V is TRBV10-1 and J is TRBJ2-3; possible D gene TRBD1, 7 bases. V lost 3 bases and J 7 bases, leaving 14 bases between the germline ends. This CDR3 has 14 residues. Germline CDR1 is WNHNN and CDR2 is SYGVQD (reference sequence). CDR3 amino acids: CASSDTGEANTQYF. The CDR3 region has the DNA TGCGCCAGCAGTGACACAGGGGAGGCGAATACGCAGTATTTT.

V and J are TRBV9 and TRBJ2-5; D gene ambiguous. The length of the CDR3 is 12 residues. CDR1 SGDLS and CDR2 YYNGEE come from the germline V gene. V shed 4 bases and J shed 1 base, with 5 bases lying between them. CDR3 nucleotide sequence: TGTGCCAGCAGCCCCTCCCAAGAGACCCAGTACTTC. Protein: CASSPSQETQYF. Full variable domain (outside the CDR3, taken from reference TRBV9 and TRBJ2-5): DSGVTQTPKHLITATGQRVTLRCSPRSGDLSVYWYQQSLDQGLQFLIQYYNGEERAKGNILERFSAQQFPDLHSELNLSSLELGDSALYFCASSPSQETQYFGPGTRLLVL.

The chain couples TRBV27 to TRBJ1-6; possible D gene TRBD1, 5 bases. The V gene's germline CDR1 is MNHEY and CDR2 SMNVEV (reference sequence). Trimming stripped 5 bases from V and 0 bases from J, with 14 bases between. CDR3 length: 17 residues. The chain's CDR3 is CASSEFGGSSYNSPLHF. The DNA of the CDR3 is TGTGCCAGCAGTGAGTTCGGGGGAAGCTCCTATAATTCACCCCTCCACTTT.

V gene TRBV5-1 combines with J gene TRBJ2-7; 8 nucleotides line up with TRBD2. The CDR3 is made up of 16 amino acids. The V gene end was trimmed by 3 bases and the J gene end by 0 bases; junction bases not matched to a gene: 8. The germline V gene encodes CDR1 SGHRS and CDR2 YFSETQ. The CDR3: CASSWAGTRGSYEQYF. As DNA, the CDR3 is TGCGCCAGCAGCTGGGCCGGGACTAGGGGCTCCTACGAGCAGTACTTC.

This chain connects TRBV1 to TRBJ2-2; the D call of TRBD1 is as the table states it, not checked on the DNA. TRBV1 represents a pseudogene. The CDR3 runs 19 residues. The CDR3 is CTSARGQRPTGANTGELFF. The CDR3 coding sequence is TGCACCAGCGCCAGAGGGCAGAGACCGACAGGGGCAAACACCGGGGAGCTGTTTTTT.

The chain employs TRBV3-1 (or the pseudogene TRBV3-2) and TRBJ1-1, with a weak D call TRBD1 (6 bases). Germline V CDR1 and CDR2: LGHDT, YNNKEL (reference sequence). CDR3 size: 13 residues. Trimming cost V 4 bases and J 1 base, with 7 bases left between them. The CDR3 bases are TGTGCCAGCAGCCTACAGGGGAACACTGAAGCTTTCTTT. This sequence encodes CASSLQGNTEAFF.

In regard to this clone: At the DNA level, this CDR3 is encoded by other sequences in the same sample as well. This rearrangement joins TRBV30 to TRBJ1-5; D gene uncertain. CDR1 GTSNPN and CDR2 SVGIG come from the germline V gene (reference sequence). V lost 4 bases to trimming and J lost 2 bases, with 9 bases between them. This CDR3 is built from 13 residues. The CDR3 bases are TGTGCCTGGACCCAAGGAGGCAATCAGCCCCAGCATTTT. Its translation: CAWTQGGNQPQHF.

This chain connects TRBV2 to TRBJ2-7; 7 bases line up with TRBD2. In germline, CDR1 is SNHLY, CDR2 FYNNEI. The junction had 10 bases not matched to a gene; V was cut back by 5 bases and J by 0 bases. This CDR3 has 16 amino acids. CDR3: CASSPAGLGVSYEQYF. The DNA of the CDR3 is TGTGCCAGCAGTCCGGCCGGACTAGGGGTCTCCTACGAGCAGTACTTC.

This chain uses TRBV30 with TRBJ2-2; 7 positions agree with TRBD2. The CDR3 is 21 residues long. Germline CDR1 and CDR2: GTSNPN and SVGIG (reference sequence). The V gene end was trimmed by 5 bases and the J gene end by 4 bases; junction bases not matched to a gene: 28. The CDR3 sequence is CAWVGLPGPSKRGGGTGELFF. The CDR3 nucleotides read TGTGCCTGGGTGGGACTCCCGGGACCTTCTAAGCGGGGAGGTGGCACCGGGGAGCTGTTTTTT.

The chain recombines TRBV5-4 with TRBJ1-4; D gene unclear. Per germline, CDR1 SGHNT and CDR2 YYREEE (reference sequence). The CDR3 contains 17 residues. The germline V and J ends were trimmed by 1 base and 5 bases, with 18 bases remaining between them. In DNA, the CDR3 is TGTGCCAGCAGCTTGACCGTAGGAGCGGAACAGAATGAAAAACTGTTTTTT. This gives the protein CASSLTVGAEQNEKLFF.

In this sample, this clone turned up once. The V call is TRBV25-1, the J call TRBJ2-2; 10 bases fit TRBD1. This CDR3 has 16 amino acids. In germline, CDR1 is MGHDK, CDR2 SYGVNS. The V and J ends lost 6 bases and 4 bases, in that order; junction bases with no gene match: 8. CDR3 protein: CASRQTGTGVTGELFF. The CDR3 DNA reads TGTGCCAGCAGGCAAACCGGGACAGGGGTCACCGGGGAGCTGTTTTTT.

The gene calls are TRBV28 and TRBJ1-6, with D uncertain. CDR3 length equals 15 residues. Deletions cut 6 bases from V and 9 bases from J, with 18 bases between. CDR1 is MDHEN, CDR2 SYDVKM, per germline. CDR3 region: CASRSMGPAGSPLHF. The CDR3 nucleotides are TGTGCCAGCAGATCAATGGGTCCGGCAGGTTCACCCCTCCACTTT. Using reference TRBV28 and TRBJ1-6 for the parts outside the CDR3, the full variable domain is DVKVTQSSRYLVKRTGEKVFLECVQDMDHENMFWYRQDPGLGLRLIYFSYDVKMKEKGDIPEGYSVSREKKERFSLILESASTNQTSMYLCASRSMGPAGSPLHFGNGTRLTVT.

The chain has TRBV7-8 and TRBJ2-1; D call uncertain. Germline CDR1 and CDR2: SGHVS and FQNEAQ. CDR3 length: 15 amino acids. The V end was cut by 3 bases, the J end by 8 bases, with 17 bases between. The CDR3 DNA follows: TGTGCCAGCAGCTTCGACATGACGTTCACGGATGAGCAGTTCTTC. Translating it yields CASSFDMTFTDEQFF.

V usage is TRBV29-1 and J usage is TRBJ1-2; 9 bases match TRBD1. Unmatched junction bases numbered 7, after V lost 4 bases and J lost 7 bases. Germline values: CDR1 SQVTM, CDR2 ANQGSEA. The CDR3 is made up of 13 amino acids. In nucleotides, the CDR3 is TGCAGCGTTGCAAAACAGGGGGCGGGTGGCTACACCTTC. Translation gives CSVAKQGAGGYTF.

The chain is built from TRBV30 and TRBJ2-7, with 8 nucleotides matching TRBD1. The V and J ends lost 5 bases and 11 bases, in that order; junction bases with no gene match: 8. The germline CDR1 and CDR2 sequences are GTSNPN and SVGIG (reference sequence). This CDR3 region has 11 residues. In DNA, the CDR3 is TGTGCCTGGGAGCAGGGGGCCAGCAAGTACTTC. Translation gives CAWEQGASKYF.

This clone was seen once. This chain connects TRBV5-1 to TRBJ1-2; D uncertain. Looked up from germline, CDR1 is SGHRS and CDR2 is YFSETQ. The CDR3 totals 13 residues. Deletions cut 7 bases from V and 12 bases from J, with 22 bases between. In DNA form, the CDR3 reads TGCGCCAGCGCCCTGACGGGGAAGTGGCTACACACCTTC. Translation gives CASALTGKWLHTF.

The chain links TRBV9 to TRBJ2-2; TRBD2 aligns across 7 bases. Germline V gene lookup returns CDR1 SGDLS and CDR2 YYNGEE. Trimming at V came to 4 bases and at J to 1 base, leaving 7 bases not matched to a gene. This CDR3 contains 16 residues. The chain's CDR3 is CASSIGTNQNTGELFF. The CDR3 DNA sequence: TGTGCCAGCAGCATAGGGACTAACCAGAACACCGGGGAGCTGTTTTTT.

This clone was found once. As DNA, the CDR3 is TGTGCCAGCAGCTTTATGACAGGCGGAAACACAGATACGCAGTATTTT. It yields the protein CASSFMTGGNTDTQYF. The V call is TRBV11-2, the J call TRBJ2-3; tentatively, D is TRBD1 (6 bases). Germline-derived CDR1 and CDR2 are SGHAT and FQNNGV. This CDR3 comprises 16 residues. Trimming took 3 bases from V and 2 from J, leaving 15 bases between them.

The chain carries TRBV5-1 and TRBJ1-3; D gene unclear. The germline gives CDR1 SGHRS, CDR2 YFSETQ. V lost 3 bases, J lost 0 bases, and 7 bases lay in between. The CDR3 has 14 residues. CDR3 nucleotide sequence: TGCGCCAGCAGCTCGACAAACTCTGGAAACACCATATATTTT. Protein sequence: CASSSTNSGNTIYF.

The genes are TRBV11-2 and TRBJ1-1, with D tentatively TRBD1 (5 bases). The CDR3 has 14 amino acids. V was trimmed by 5 bases and J by 0 bases, leaving 10 bases between them. Looked up from germline, CDR1 is SGHAT and CDR2 is FQNNGV. The chain's CDR3 is CASSPGHMNTEAFF. Here the CDR3 DNA reads TGTGCCAGCAGCCCAGGACACATGAACACTGAAGCTTTCTTT.